The clone carrying this T cell receptor beta chain was detected ten times or more. What it binds is not known. This sample was taken from a study of early T cells in non-severe SARS-CoV-2 infection. From germline, CDR1 is MDHEN and CDR2 SYDVKM. The CDR3 consists of 15 residues. V dropped 7 bases and J dropped 4; count of bases not matched to a gene: 12. Points from the study as a whole: Matching with VDJdb favored anti-spike CD8 responses (missing private and CD4 specificities).

In the library, individual cDNA molecules carried attached unique molecular identifiers. TCRdb passed the 5' RACE reads through MiXCR, listing each CDR3 protein once. The sample lists 30,000 to 45,000 distinct CDR3 sequences; nearly 10% were seen once. Sequenced input: whole blood. This TCR came from an adult who was a healthcare worker with PCR-confirmed SARS-CoV-2 infection or an uninfected control (not recorded which). This chain uses TRBV28 with TRBJ1-2; 7 bases are a match to TRBD1. This CDR3 reads CASIESGTAVYGYTF. In nucleotides, the CDR3 is TGTGCCAGCATCGAATCCGGGACAGCAGTCTATGGCTACACCTTC.